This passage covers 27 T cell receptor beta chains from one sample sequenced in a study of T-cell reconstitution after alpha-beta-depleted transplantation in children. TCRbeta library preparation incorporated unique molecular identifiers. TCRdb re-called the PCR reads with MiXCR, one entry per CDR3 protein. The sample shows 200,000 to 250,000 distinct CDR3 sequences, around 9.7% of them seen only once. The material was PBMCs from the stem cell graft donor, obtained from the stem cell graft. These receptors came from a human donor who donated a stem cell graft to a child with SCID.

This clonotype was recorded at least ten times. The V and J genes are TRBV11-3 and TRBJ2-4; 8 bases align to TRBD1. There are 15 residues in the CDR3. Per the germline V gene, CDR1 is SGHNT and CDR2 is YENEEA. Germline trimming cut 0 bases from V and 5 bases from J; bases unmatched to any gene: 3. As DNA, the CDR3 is TGTGCCAGCAGCTTAGATTCACAGGGGGAAAACATTCAGTACTTC. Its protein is CASSLDSQGENIQYF.

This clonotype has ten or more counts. The CDR3 region has the DNA TGTGCCAGCAGCCCAAAACAACCGGGACAGGGAAACACTGAAGCTTTCTTT. Amino acids: CASSPKQPGQGNTEAFF. The rearrangement joins TRBV7-8 to TRBJ1-1; TRBD1 aligns across 9 bases. Germline values: CDR1 SGHVS, CDR2 FQNEAQ. The CDR3 consists of 17 residues. With 5 bases clipped from V and 2 bases from J, the junction kept 12 bases outside the gene matches.

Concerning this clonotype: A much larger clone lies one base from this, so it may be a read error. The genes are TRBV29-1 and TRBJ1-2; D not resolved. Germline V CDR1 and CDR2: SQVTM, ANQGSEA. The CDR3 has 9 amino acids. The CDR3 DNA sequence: TGCAGCGATAACAGAGGCTACCCCTTC. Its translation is CSDNRGYPF.

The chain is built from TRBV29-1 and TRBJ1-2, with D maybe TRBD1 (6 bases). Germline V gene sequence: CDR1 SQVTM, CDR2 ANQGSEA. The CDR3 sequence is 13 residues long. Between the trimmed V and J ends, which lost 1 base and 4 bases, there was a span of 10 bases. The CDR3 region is CSVEVSGAYGYTF. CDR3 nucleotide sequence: TGCAGCGTTGAAGTGTCAGGGGCCTATGGCTACACCTTC.

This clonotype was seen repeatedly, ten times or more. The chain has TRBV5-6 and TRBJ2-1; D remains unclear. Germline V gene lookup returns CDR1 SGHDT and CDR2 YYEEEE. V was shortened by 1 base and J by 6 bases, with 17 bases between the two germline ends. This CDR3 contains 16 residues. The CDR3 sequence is CASSLSLAAWGNEQFF. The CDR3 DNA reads TGTGCCAGCAGCTTGTCTCTCGCGGCCTGGGGCAATGAGCAGTTCTTC.

CDR3 region: CASAGGGINQPQHF. CDR3 coding DNA: TGTGCTAGTGCTGGGGGAGGGATCAATCAGCCCCAGCATTTT. The chain combines TRBV12-5 with TRBJ1-5; D possibly corresponds to TRBD1 (5 bases). This CDR3 comprises 14 residues. Germline-derived CDR1 and CDR2 are LGHNT and FRNRAP. The V end lost 7 bases, the J end lost 3 bases, and 13 bases lay between the germline ends.

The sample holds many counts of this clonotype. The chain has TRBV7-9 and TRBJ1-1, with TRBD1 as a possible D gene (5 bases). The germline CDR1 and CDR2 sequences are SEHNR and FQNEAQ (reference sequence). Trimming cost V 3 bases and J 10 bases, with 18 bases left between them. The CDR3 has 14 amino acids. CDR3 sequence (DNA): TGTGCCAGCAGCTTCGGTGGGGGTTTAAGTGTAGCTTTCTTT. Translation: CASSFGGGLSVAFF. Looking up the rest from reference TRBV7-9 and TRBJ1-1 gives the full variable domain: DTGVSQNPRHKITKRGQNVTFRCDPISEHNRLYWYRQTLGQGPEFLTYFQNEAQLEKSRLLSDRFSAERPKGSFSTLEIQRTEQGDSAMYLCASSFGGGLSVAFFGQGTRLTVV.

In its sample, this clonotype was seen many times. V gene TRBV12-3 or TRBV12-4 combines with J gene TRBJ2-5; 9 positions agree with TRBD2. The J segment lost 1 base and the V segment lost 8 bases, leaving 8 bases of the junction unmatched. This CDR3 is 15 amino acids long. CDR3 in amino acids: CASGRSGGSQETQYF. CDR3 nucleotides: TGTGCCAGCGGAAGAAGCGGGGGGTCCCAAGAGACCCAGTACTTC.

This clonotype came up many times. For the CDR3, the DNA is TGCGCCAGCAGCCCTGTAGGTAGCGGGGGGACCTACGAGCAGTACTTC. It is translated as CASSPVGSGGTYEQYF. The chain uses TRBV5-1 and TRBJ2-7, with 10 nucleotides matching TRBD2. There are 16 residues in the CDR3. The junction had 9 bases not matched to a gene; V was cut back by 4 bases and J by 2 bases. Germline V CDR1 and CDR2: SGHRS, YFSETQ.

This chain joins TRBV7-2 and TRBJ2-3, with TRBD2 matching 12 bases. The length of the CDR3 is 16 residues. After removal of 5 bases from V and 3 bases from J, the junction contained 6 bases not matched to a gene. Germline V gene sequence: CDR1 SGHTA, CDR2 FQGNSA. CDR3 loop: CASSMLAGGPTDTQYF. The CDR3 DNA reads TGTGCCAGCAGCATGCTAGCGGGGGGGCCTACAGATACGCAGTATTTT.

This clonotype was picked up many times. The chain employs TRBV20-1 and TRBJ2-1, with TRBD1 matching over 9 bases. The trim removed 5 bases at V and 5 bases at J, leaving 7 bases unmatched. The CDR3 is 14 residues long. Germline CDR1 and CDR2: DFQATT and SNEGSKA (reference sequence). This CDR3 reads CSAADRGSNNEQFF. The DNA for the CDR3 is TGCAGTGCTGCCGACAGGGGGTCCAACAATGAGCAGTTCTTC.

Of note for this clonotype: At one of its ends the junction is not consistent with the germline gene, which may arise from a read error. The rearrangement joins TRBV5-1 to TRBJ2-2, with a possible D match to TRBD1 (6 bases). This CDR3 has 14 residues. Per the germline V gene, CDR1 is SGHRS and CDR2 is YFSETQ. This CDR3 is CASSLQGNTGEPFF. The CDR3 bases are TGCGCCAGCAGCTTACAGGGCAACACCGGGGAGCCGTTTTTT.

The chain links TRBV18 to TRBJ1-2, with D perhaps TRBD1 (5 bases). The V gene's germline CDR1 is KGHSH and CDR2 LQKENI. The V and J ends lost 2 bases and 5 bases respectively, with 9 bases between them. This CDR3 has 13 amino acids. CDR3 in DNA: TGTGCCAGCTCACCAGAGGCAGGGTATGGCTACACCTTC. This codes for CASSPEAGYGYTF.

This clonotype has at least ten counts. CDR3 residues: CASSSPKGRTGTDTQYF. CDR3 nucleotides: TGTGCCAGCAGCTCACCAAAGGGGAGGACTGGCACAGATACGCAGTATTTT. V and J are TRBV7-2 and TRBJ2-3; D possibly corresponds to TRBD2 (6 bases). The V gene's germline CDR1 is SGHTA and CDR2 FQGNSA. The CDR3 sequence is 17 residues long. V was pared by 4 bases and J by 1 base, with 18 bases between.

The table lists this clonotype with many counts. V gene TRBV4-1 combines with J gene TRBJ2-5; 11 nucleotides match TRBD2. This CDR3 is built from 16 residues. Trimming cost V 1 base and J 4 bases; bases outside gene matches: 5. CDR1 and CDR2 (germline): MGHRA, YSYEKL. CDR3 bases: TGCGCCAGCAGCCAAGGCCGGACTAGCGGGTTAGAGACCCAGTACTTC. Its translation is CASSQGRTSGLETQYF.

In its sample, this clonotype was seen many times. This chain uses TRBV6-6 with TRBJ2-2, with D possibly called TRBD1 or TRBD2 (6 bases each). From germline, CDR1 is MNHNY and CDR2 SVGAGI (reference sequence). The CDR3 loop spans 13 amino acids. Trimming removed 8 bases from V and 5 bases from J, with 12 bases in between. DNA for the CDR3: TGTGCCAGCCGGGGGCTAAGAACCGGGGAGCTGTTTTTT. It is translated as CASRGLRTGELFF.

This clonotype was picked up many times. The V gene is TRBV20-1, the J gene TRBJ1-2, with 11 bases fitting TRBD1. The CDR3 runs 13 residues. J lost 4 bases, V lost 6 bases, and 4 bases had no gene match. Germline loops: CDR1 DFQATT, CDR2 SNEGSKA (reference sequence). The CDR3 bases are TGCAGTGCGAGGACAGGGGGCATCTATGGCTACACCTTC. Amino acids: CSARTGGIYGYTF.

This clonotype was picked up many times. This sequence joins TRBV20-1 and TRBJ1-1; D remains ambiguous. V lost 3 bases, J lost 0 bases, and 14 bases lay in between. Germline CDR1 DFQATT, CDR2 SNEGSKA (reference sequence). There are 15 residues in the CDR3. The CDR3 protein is CSASQVGSMNTEAFF. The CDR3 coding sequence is TGCAGTGCTAGCCAAGTGGGCAGCATGAACACTGAAGCTTTCTTT.

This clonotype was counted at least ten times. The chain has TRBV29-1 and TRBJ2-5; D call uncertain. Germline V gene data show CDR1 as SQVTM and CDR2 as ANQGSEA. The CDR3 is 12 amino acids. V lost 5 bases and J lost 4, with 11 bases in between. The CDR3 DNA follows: TGCAGCGTTTTCTCGGACCTAGAGACCCAGTACTTC. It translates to CSVFSDLETQYF.

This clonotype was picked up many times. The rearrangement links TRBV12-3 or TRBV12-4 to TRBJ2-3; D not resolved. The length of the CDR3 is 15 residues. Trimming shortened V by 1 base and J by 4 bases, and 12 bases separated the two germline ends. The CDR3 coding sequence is TGTGCCAGCAGTTTAGTGCCCAGCGACTCAGATACGCAGTATTTT. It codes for CASSLVPSDSDTQYF.

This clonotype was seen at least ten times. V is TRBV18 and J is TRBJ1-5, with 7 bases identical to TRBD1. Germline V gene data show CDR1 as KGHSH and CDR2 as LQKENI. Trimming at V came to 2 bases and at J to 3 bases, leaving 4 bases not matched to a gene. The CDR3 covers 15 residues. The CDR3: CASSPATGNNQPQHF. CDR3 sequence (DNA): TGTGCCAGCTCACCAGCGACAGGGAACAATCAGCCCCAGCATTTT.

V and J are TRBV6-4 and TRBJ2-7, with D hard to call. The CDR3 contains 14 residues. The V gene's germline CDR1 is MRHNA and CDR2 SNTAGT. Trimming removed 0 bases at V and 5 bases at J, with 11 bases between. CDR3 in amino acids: CASSDSASSHEQYF. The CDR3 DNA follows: TGTGCCAGCAGTGACTCGGCGTCGTCCCACGAGCAGTACTTC.

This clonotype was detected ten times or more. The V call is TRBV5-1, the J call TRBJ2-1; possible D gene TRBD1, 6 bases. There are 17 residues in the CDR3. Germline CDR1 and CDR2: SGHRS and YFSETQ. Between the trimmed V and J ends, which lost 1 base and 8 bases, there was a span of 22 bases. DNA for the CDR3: TGCGCCAGCAGCTTGTTTCCCACCCCGGGACAATCGGATGAGCAGTTCTTC. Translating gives CASSLFPTPGQSDEQFF.

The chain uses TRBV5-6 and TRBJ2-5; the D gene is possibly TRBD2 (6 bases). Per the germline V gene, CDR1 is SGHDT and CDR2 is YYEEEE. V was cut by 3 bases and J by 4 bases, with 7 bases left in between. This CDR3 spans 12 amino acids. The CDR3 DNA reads TGTGCCAGCAGCTGGGGGGTAGAGACCCAGTACTTC. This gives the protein CASSWGVETQYF.

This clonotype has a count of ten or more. The CDR3 protein is CASSLTVSYEQYF. The DNA for the CDR3 is TGTGCCAGCAGCTTGACAGTCTCCTACGAGCAGTACTTC. The rearrangement uses TRBV3-1 and TRBJ2-7; TRBD1 is a possible D gene (5 bases). The CDR3 runs to 13 residues. V lost 5 bases and J lost 0, with 8 bases in between. Looked up from germline, CDR1 is LGHDT and CDR2 is YNNKEL (reference sequence).

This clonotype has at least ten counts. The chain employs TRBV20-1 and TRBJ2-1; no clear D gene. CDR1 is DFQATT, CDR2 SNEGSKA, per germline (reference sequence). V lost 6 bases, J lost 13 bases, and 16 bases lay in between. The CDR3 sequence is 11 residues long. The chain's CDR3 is CSAPKSGLQFF. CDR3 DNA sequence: TGCAGTGCCCCCAAGTCCGGGCTTCAGTTCTTC.

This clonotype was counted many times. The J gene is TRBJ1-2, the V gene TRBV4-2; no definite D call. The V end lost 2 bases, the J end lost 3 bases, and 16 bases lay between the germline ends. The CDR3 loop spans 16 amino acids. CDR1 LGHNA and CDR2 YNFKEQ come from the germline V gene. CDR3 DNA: TGTGCCAGCAGCCAAACCCGGGCATCCCGGGACTATGGCTACACCTTC. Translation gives CASSQTRASRDYGYTF.